This T cell receptor (beta chain) is drawn from a study of blood T cells in healthy people across ages. Ranging in age from about 6 to 100, the donors were healthy Caucasian individuals from Russia. At least 7 million PBMCs were isolated per sample. It was with a sample-barcoded 5' primer and a J-beta primer mix that a second PCR of about 6 to 12 cycles was run. One entry per CDR3 protein, called by TCRdb with MiXCR from the 5' RACE reads. The table has 550,000 to 650,000 distinct CDR3 sequences, around a quarter seen once. Findings of the study overall: In long-lived donors, naive CD4+ cell counts and diversity exceeded those of aged donors.

To note about this clonotype: Its target is not known.

This CDR3 is 14 amino acids long. The trim removed 5 bases at V and 5 bases at J, leaving 5 bases unmatched. Per germline, CDR1 SGHVS and CDR2 FQNEAQ. These data also formed part of another study, on T cells of mothers and their children. That source adds: Every mother produced more than 8 million TCR beta CDR3 reads, whereas every child provided approximately 3 million.

The chain joins TRBV7-8 to TRBJ2-7; 11 bases are a match to TRBD2. The sample was blood. This clonotype was obtained from a boy aged 2 to 10 in good health. The CDR3 spells CASSVLAGGNEQYF. The DNA of the CDR3 is TGTGCCAGCAGCGTATTAGCGGGGGGGAACGAGCAGTACTTC.